These T cell receptor beta chains were read from a single sample in a study of T cells in narcolepsy. TCRdb keeps only in-frame clones here, not all; method: immunoSEQ multiplex PCR. The data contain some 30,000 clones, roughly 87% of them singletons. The specimen sequenced was CD45RA- memory CD4+ T cells from PBMCs. Every receptor here comes from a human donor with narcolepsy. Each CDR3 is given with its conserved first and last residue. The order of the fields is V gene, J gene, D gene, clone size, CDR3 DNA, CDR3 protein. A D gene is named only where the DNA matches it firmly. Clone sizes are given selectively: once, few, many, or a class where the clone is expanded.

v_call: TRBV2
j_call: TRBJ1-4
d_call: .
clone_size: few
cdr3_nt: TGTGCCAGCACCCCAGCTGAGGGAAAACTGTTTTTT
cdr3_aa: CASTPAEGKLFF

v_call: TRBV20-1
j_call: TRBJ2-7
d_call: .
clone_size: .
cdr3_nt: TGCAGTGCTAGGCCACCCGGGGAGCAGTACTTC
cdr3_aa: CSARPPGEQYF

v_call: TRBV10-3
j_call: TRBJ2-3
d_call: TRBD2
clone_size: .
cdr3_nt: TGTGCCACGGGACTAGCGGGAGGTAGCACAGATACGCAGTATTTT
cdr3_aa: CATGLAGGSTDTQYF

v_call: TRBV6-1
j_call: TRBJ2-5
d_call: .
clone_size: .
cdr3_nt: TGTGCCAGCAGTGATATGGGAGATTCGAAGACCCAGTACTTC
cdr3_aa: CASSDMGDSKTQYF

v_call: TRBV6-5
j_call: TRBJ1-3
d_call: .
clone_size: .
cdr3_nt: TGTGCCAGCAGTCCTGACCCCTCTGGAAACACCATATATTTT
cdr3_aa: CASSPDPSGNTIYF

v_call: TRBV4-3
j_call: TRBJ2-5
d_call: TRBD2
clone_size: .
cdr3_nt: TGCGCCAGCAGTCGGACTAGCGGGGGGCAAGAGACCCAGTACTTC
cdr3_aa: CASSRTSGGQETQYF

v_call: TRBV7-6
j_call: TRBJ2-7
d_call: TRBD1
clone_size: .
cdr3_nt: TGTGCCAGCAGCCCCGGGACAGGCCCTACCTACGAGCAGTACTTC
cdr3_aa: CASSPGTGPTYEQYF

v_call: TRBV19
j_call: TRBJ2-2
d_call: .
clone_size: .
cdr3_nt: TGTGCCACTAAAAGCAGGGGACTCAACACCGGGGAGCTGTTTTTT
cdr3_aa: CATKSRGLNTGELFF

v_call: TRBV29-1
j_call: TRBJ1-1
d_call: .
clone_size: .
cdr3_nt: TGCAGCGGGAAAGAAGGGCTGGGGGCTTTCTTT
cdr3_aa: CSGKEGLGAFF

v_call: TRBV7-9
j_call: TRBJ1-2
d_call: .
clone_size: .
cdr3_nt: TGTGCCAGCAGCTTATCCGATGGGGGCTACACCTTC
cdr3_aa: CASSLSDGGYTF

v_call: TRBV28
j_call: TRBJ1-2
d_call: .
clone_size: .
cdr3_nt: TGTGCCAGCGGTTCAGGGATCGGGACTTATGGCTACACCTTC
cdr3_aa: CASGSGIGTYGYTF

v_call: TRBV10-3
j_call: TRBJ2-7
d_call: .
clone_size: .
cdr3_nt: TGTGCCATCAGTGAGCTGGGCGAGCAGTACTTC
cdr3_aa: CAISELGEQYF

v_call: TRBV30
j_call: TRBJ2-3
d_call: .
clone_size: .
cdr3_nt: TGTGCCTGGAGTCATAGCACAGATACGCAGTATTTT
cdr3_aa: CAWSHSTDTQYF

v_call: TRBV7-2
j_call: TRBJ1-4
d_call: TRBD1
clone_size: once
cdr3_nt: TGTGCCAGCAGCGCCCAGGGGGGGACTAATGAAAAACTGTTTTTT
cdr3_aa: CASSAQGGTNEKLFF

v_call: TRBV5-4
j_call: TRBJ2-5
d_call: .
clone_size: few
cdr3_nt: TGTGCCAGCAGCTTGAAGGATGGGGTAGAGACCCAGTACTTC
cdr3_aa: CASSLKDGVETQYF

v_call: TRBV27
j_call: TRBJ2-1
d_call: TRBD2
clone_size: .
cdr3_nt: TGTGCCAGCAGCCCCGGGACTAGCGGGGGGCGCCGTCTCTTCTTC
cdr3_aa: CASSPGTSGGRRLFF

v_call: TRBV28
j_call: TRBJ1-1
d_call: .
clone_size: .
cdr3_nt: TGTGCCAGCACCCGCCCCACTGAAGCTTTCTTT
cdr3_aa: CASTRPTEAFF

v_call: TRBV5-1
j_call: TRBJ2-3
d_call: TRBD1
clone_size: .
cdr3_nt: TGCGCCAGCAGCTTGGCGTCAGGGGGCTCGCAGTATTTT
cdr3_aa: CASSLASGGSQYF

v_call: TRBV5-5
j_call: TRBJ2-1
d_call: TRBD1
clone_size: .
cdr3_nt: TGTGCCAGCAGCTTGGAGGGGGCTTCCTACAATGAGCAGTTCTTC
cdr3_aa: CASSLEGASYNEQFF

v_call: TRBV4-3
j_call: TRBJ1-1
d_call: .
clone_size: .
cdr3_nt: TGCGCCAGCAGCCAAGAATCGAGCACTGAAGCTTTCTTT
cdr3_aa: CASSQESSTEAFF

v_call: TRBV19
j_call: TRBJ2-4
d_call: .
clone_size: .
cdr3_nt: TGTGCCAGTAGTATAGGGCAGTTTGGGTACTTC
cdr3_aa: CASSIGQFGYF

v_call: TRBV6-1
j_call: TRBJ2-3
d_call: .
clone_size: .
cdr3_nt: TGTGCCAGCAGTCTCGACAAAACAGATACGCAGTATTTT
cdr3_aa: CASSLDKTDTQYF

v_call: TRBV30
j_call: TRBJ1-2
d_call: TRBD1
clone_size: .
cdr3_nt: TGTGCCTGGAATTTACAGGGGGGGGACGGCTACACCTTC
cdr3_aa: CAWNLQGGDGYTF

v_call: TRBV2
j_call: TRBJ1-4
d_call: .
clone_size: .
cdr3_nt: TGTGCCAGCAGTGGTAGCCGGAAAAATGAAAAACTGTTTTTT
cdr3_aa: CASSGSRKNEKLFF

v_call: TRBV7-3
j_call: TRBJ2-2
d_call: .
clone_size: .
cdr3_nt: TGTGCCAGCTCATTGAGCCGAACCGGGGAGCTGTTTTTT
cdr3_aa: CASSLSRTGELFF

v_call: TRBV6-1
j_call: TRBJ1-4
d_call: .
clone_size: .
cdr3_nt: TGTGCCAGCAGTGAATTTGCAACTAATGAAAAACTGTTTTTT
cdr3_aa: CASSEFATNEKLFF

v_call: TRBV10-1
j_call: TRBJ1-1
d_call: .
clone_size: .
cdr3_nt: TGCGCCAGCAGCCATGTGACGGGGAACACTGAAGCTTTCTTT
cdr3_aa: CASSHVTGNTEAFF

v_call: TRBV28
j_call: TRBJ1-5
d_call: .
clone_size: .
cdr3_nt: TGTGCCAGCAGTACCCCCCAGGGACAAAATCAGCCCCAGCATTTT
cdr3_aa: CASSTPQGQNQPQHF

v_call: TRBV5-1
j_call: TRBJ2-3
d_call: .
clone_size: .
cdr3_nt: TGCGCCAGCAGCTTGGGGTCGCGATCAGATACGCAGTATTTT
cdr3_aa: CASSLGSRSDTQYF

v_call: TRBV19
j_call: TRBJ2-3
d_call: TRBD1
clone_size: .
cdr3_nt: TGTGCCAGTAGTTCAGGGACAGGGAGCGTTACGCAGTATTTT
cdr3_aa: CASSSGTGSVTQYF

v_call: TRBV19
j_call: TRBJ1-2
d_call: .
clone_size: .
cdr3_nt: TGTGCCAGTAGTATACTTGGCAGCGGCCATGGCTACACCTTC
cdr3_aa: CASSILGSGHGYTF

v_call: TRBV6-6
j_call: TRBJ2-7
d_call: .
clone_size: .
cdr3_nt: TGTGCCAGCAGTTGGACGTATAGCTCCTACGAGCAGTACTTC
cdr3_aa: CASSWTYSSYEQYF

v_call: TRBV19
j_call: TRBJ1-1
d_call: TRBD1
clone_size: few
cdr3_nt: TGTGCCAGTAGTGGGACAGGGGGTCATCACACTGAAGCTTTCTTT
cdr3_aa: CASSGTGGHHTEAFF

v_call: TRBV5-1
j_call: TRBJ2-1
d_call: TRBD1
clone_size: .
cdr3_nt: TGCGCCAGCAGGAGGGGGCCTGGTAATGAGCAGTTCTTC
cdr3_aa: CASRRGPGNEQFF

v_call: TRBV19
j_call: TRBJ2-7
d_call: TRBD1
clone_size: .
cdr3_nt: TGTGCCAGTAGTACCGACGGGACAGCACGCTCCTACGAGCAGTACTTC
cdr3_aa: CASSTDGTARSYEQYF

v_call: TRBV30
j_call: TRBJ1-2
d_call: .
clone_size: .
cdr3_nt: TGTGCCTGGAGTGTACATCGCGAGGGGATAGGGGGCTACACCTTC
cdr3_aa: CAWSVHREGIGGYTF

v_call: TRBV9
j_call: TRBJ2-1
d_call: TRBD1
clone_size: .
cdr3_nt: TGTGCCAGCAGCGTAGGACAGGGGATCTACAATGAGCAGTTCTTC
cdr3_aa: CASSVGQGIYNEQFF

v_call: TRBV7-2
j_call: TRBJ2-5
d_call: .
clone_size: .
cdr3_nt: TGTGCCAGCAGCGTGTTCAATCGGAAGGAGACCCAGTACTTC
cdr3_aa: CASSVFNRKETQYF

v_call: TRBV5-6
j_call: TRBJ1-4
d_call: .
clone_size: once
cdr3_nt: TGTGCCAGCAGTTCCGGGACCGCAAATGAAAAACTGTTTTTT
cdr3_aa: CASSSGTANEKLFF

v_call: TRBV6-5
j_call: TRBJ1-5
d_call: .
clone_size: .
cdr3_nt: TGTGCCAGCAGTATTGGTAATAGCAATCAGCCCCAGCATTTT
cdr3_aa: CASSIGNSNQPQHF

v_call: TRBV6-6
j_call: TRBJ2-7
d_call: TRBD1
clone_size: .
cdr3_nt: TGTGCCAGCAGACCAGGGGGCTCCTACGAGCAGTACTTC
cdr3_aa: CASRPGGSYEQYF

v_call: TRBV25-1
j_call: TRBJ2-2
d_call: .
clone_size: .
cdr3_nt: TGTGCCAGCACCGGAGCGAGGACCGGGGAGCTGTTTTTT
cdr3_aa: CASTGARTGELFF

v_call: TRBV7-2
j_call: TRBJ1-3
d_call: TRBD1
clone_size: .
cdr3_nt: TGTGCCAGCAGCTTAGGAGGACAGGGGCTCTCTGGAAACACCATATATTTT
cdr3_aa: CASSLGGQGLSGNTIYF

v_call: TRBV29-1
j_call: TRBJ2-1
d_call: TRBD2
clone_size: once
cdr3_nt: TGCAGCGTTGTAGCGGGGGGGCCTAATGAGCAGTTCTTC
cdr3_aa: CSVVAGGPNEQFF

v_call: TRBV27
j_call: TRBJ1-5
d_call: .
clone_size: .
cdr3_nt: TGTGCCAGCAGTTTTCGGCCAGGGAAGTATCAGCCCCAGCATTTT
cdr3_aa: CASSFRPGKYQPQHF